This paragraph covers one T cell receptor beta chain sequence. Healthy adults negative for HIV, lacking recent acute infections or vaccinations, served as donors. The data derive from a study of shared clonotypes between healthy human individuals. The CDR3 has 15 residues. Germline assignment: CDR1 ENHRY and CDR2 SYGVKD. Trimming cost V 4 bases and J 1 base; bases outside gene matches: 6. Unsorted PBMC DNA was run through sequencing on ten immunoSEQ deep assay plates. The repertoire was sequenced with immunoSEQ multiplex PCR; TCRdb's copy has only in-frame clones and lacks some. The sample has fewer than 550,000 clones; over 75% are singletons.

This TCR was sampled from a middle-aged woman in good health. Some clones in this sample may be carry-over from other donors' samples. The specimen was PBMCs. J is TRBJ2-5 and V is TRBV10-3, with 7 bases aligning to TRBD2. The CDR3 sequence is CAISGSSGSQETQYF. Here the CDR3 DNA reads TGTGCCATCAGTGGGTCTAGCGGATCCCAAGAGACCCAGTACTTC.